This record concerns one TCR beta chain sequence. Its target is not known. This record belongs to a study of cytomegalovirus exposure and HLA in healthy donors. Study observations and caveats: Presence/absence analyses supposed approximately even sequencing depth among donors. Both high specificity and high sensitivity reportedly marked the classifier's diagnosis of cytomegalovirus status. Most observed TCR sequences were rare, whereas some public TCRs were detected in many donors.

V lost 0 bases and J lost 4, with 15 bases in between. The CDR3 has 16 residues. Germline CDR1 reads KGHSH; CDR2 reads LQKENI. The PCR used 60 Vbeta and 13 Jbeta primers. The repertoire was sequenced with immunoSEQ multiplex PCR; TCRdb's copy has only in-frame clones and lacks some. The sample has over 150,000 clones, roughly 78% seen once; the top ten hold approximately 13%. The TCR sequence derives from a woman aged 50 to 60 in good health and CMV-seropositive. Sequenced input: PBMCs. This sequence joins TRBV18 and TRBJ1-2; D uncertain. The CDR3 region is CASSPPLAEALYGYTF. The CDR3 coding sequence is TGTGCCAGCTCACCACCGCTGGCGGAAGCCCTCTATGGCTACACCTTC. The full variable domain, completed using reference TRBV18 and TRBJ1-2, is NAGVMQNPRHLVRRRGQEARLRCSPMKGHSHVYWYRQLPEEGLKFMVYLQKENIIDESGMPKERFSAEFPKEGPSILRIQQVVRGDSAAYFCASSPPLAEALYGYTFGSGTRLTVV.